This TCR beta chain was identified in a study of persistence of HIV-infected CD4 T cells. Overall study context: CD4+ T cells responding to CMV or HIV-1 Gag were isolated. Suppressive ART had lasted a median of about 8 years.

Broader study findings: Antigen-responding cells were enriched for degenerate expanded CDR3beta sequences.

CDR3 size: 13 residues. CDR1 is MDHEN, CDR2 SYDVKM, per germline. V lost 6 bases to trimming and J lost 4 bases, with 11 bases between them. The libraries were made with immunoSEQ version 4 in survey mode. Method: immunoSEQ multiplex PCR; TCRdb's copy keeps in-frame clones and lacks some. This sample has tens of thousands of clones, with 70% to 75% found just once. The stimulus was an HIV-1 Gag 15-mer peptide pool, around 1.1 ug/peptide/mL. CD40L-negative CD69-negative CD45RO-high memory CD4+ T cells were sorted as populations depleted of antigen-responding cells. With respect to this clone: Its specificity is not known.

The starting material was CD4+ T cells sorted from PBMCs after approximately 18-hour stimulation, obtained from a patient who received antiretroviral therapy. The chain employs TRBV28 and TRBJ2-3, with D hard to call. This clonotype was obtained from an adult man with HIV who was CMV-seropositive. The CDR3 nucleotides are TGTGCCAGCAGCAGACGCGGCGCAGATACGCAGTATTTT. Protein product: CASSRRGADTQYF.